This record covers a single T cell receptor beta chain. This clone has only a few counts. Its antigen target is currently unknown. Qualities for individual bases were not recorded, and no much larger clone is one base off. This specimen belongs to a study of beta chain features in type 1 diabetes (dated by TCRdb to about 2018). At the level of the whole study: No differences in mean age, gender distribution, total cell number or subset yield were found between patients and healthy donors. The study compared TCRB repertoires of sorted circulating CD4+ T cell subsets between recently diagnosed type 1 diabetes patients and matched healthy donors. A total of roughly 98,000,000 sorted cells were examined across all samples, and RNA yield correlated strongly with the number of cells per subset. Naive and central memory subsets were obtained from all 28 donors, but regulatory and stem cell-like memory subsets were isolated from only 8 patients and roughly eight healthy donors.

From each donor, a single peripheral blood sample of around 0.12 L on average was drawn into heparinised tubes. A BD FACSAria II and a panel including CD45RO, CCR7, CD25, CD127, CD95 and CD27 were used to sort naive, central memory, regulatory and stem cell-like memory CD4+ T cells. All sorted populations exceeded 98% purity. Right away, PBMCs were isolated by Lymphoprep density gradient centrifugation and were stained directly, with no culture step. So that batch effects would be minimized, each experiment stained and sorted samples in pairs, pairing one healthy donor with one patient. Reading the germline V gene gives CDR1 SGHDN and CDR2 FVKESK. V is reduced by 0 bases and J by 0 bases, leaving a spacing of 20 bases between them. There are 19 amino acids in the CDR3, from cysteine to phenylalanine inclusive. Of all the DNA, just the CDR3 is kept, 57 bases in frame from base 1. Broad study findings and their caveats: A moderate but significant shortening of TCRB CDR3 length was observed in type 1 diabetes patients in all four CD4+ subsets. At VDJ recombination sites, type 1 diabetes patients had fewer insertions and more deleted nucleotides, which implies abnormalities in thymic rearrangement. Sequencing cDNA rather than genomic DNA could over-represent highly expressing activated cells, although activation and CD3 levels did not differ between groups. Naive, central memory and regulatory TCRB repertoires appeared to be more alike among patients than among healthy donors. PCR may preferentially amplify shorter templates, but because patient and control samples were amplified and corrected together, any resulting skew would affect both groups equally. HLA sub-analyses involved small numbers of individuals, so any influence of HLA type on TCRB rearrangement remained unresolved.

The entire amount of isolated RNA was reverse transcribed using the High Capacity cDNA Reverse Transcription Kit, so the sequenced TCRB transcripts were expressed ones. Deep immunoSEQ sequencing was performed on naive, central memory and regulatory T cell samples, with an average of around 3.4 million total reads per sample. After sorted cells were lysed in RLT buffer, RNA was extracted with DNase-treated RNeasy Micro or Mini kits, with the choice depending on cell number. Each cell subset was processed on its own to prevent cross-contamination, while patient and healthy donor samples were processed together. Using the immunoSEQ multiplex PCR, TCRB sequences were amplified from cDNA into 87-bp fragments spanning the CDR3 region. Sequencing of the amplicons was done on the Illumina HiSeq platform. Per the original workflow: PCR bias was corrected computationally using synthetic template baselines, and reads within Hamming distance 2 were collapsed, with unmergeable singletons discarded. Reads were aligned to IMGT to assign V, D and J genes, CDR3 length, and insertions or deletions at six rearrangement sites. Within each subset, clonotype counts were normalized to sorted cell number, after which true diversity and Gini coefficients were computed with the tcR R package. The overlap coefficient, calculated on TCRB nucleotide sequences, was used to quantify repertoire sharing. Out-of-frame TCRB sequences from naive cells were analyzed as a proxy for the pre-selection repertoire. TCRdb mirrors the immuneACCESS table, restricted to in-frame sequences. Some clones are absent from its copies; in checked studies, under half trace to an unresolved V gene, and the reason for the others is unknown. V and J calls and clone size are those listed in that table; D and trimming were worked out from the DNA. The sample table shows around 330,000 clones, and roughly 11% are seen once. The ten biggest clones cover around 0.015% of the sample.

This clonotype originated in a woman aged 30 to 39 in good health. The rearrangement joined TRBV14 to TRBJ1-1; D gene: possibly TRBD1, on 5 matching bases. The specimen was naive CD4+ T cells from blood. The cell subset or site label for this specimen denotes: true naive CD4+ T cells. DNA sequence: TGTGCCAGCAGCCAAGAGGGGCTGTTGGCAGGAGCAATGAACACTGAAGCTTTCTTT. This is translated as CASSQEGLLAGAMNTEAFF.